These T cell receptor beta chains were read from a single sample in a study of OX40 agonist ivuxolimab in advanced cancers. Data came from immunoSEQ multiplex PCR; TCRdb stores just in-frame clones and leaves some out. The sample lists some 65,000 clones, 85% occurring once. This material consisted of CD4+ or CD8+ T cells sorted from blood, taken in a trial of the OX40 agonist ivuxolimab. Source of these receptors: an adult with an advanced solid tumor such as melanoma, head and neck, liver or kidney cancer. Both conserved end residues are part of each CDR3. Each record gives: J gene, V gene, D gene, CDR3 length, clone size, CDR3 protein, CDR3 DNA. A D gene is named only where the DNA matches it firmly. Not every row has a clone size; where given, it reads once, few, many or a size class.

>TRBJ1-3|TRBV28|NA|14|NA
CASSKGGRGNTIYF
TGTGCCAGCAGCAAAGGGGGTAGAGGAAACACCATATATTTT
>TRBJ2-3|TRBV18|NA|15|NA
CASSREMEGGNTQYF
TGTGCCAGCTCACGAGAAATGGAAGGGGGAAATACGCAGTATTTT
>TRBJ1-2|TRBV7-9|NA|15|NA
CASSPAQGINYGYTF
TGTGCCAGCAGCCCAGCTCAGGGTATCAACTATGGCTACACCTTC
>TRBJ2-7|TRBV11-2|NA|14|NA
CASSLDSVLIVQYF
TGTGCCAGCAGCCTTGACAGCGTGCTTATCGTGCAGTACTTC
>TRBJ2-3|TRBV19|TRBD2|16|NA
CASSYWTSGGADTQYF
TGTGCCAGTAGTTATTGGACTAGCGGGGGTGCAGATACGCAGTATTTT
>TRBJ2-6|TRBV27|NA|13|NA
CASSLFGANVLTF
TGTGCCAGCAGTTTGTTTGGGGCCAACGTCCTGACTTTC
>TRBJ2-7|TRBV27|NA|16|NA
CASSPSPYRERNEQYF
TGTGCCAGCAGTCCCAGCCCATACAGGGAACGGAACGAGCAGTACTTC
>TRBJ1-5|TRBV30|NA|13|once
CAWTQDPNQPQHF
TGTGCCTGGACCCAGGACCCAAATCAGCCCCAGCATTTT
>TRBJ1-2|TRBV28|TRBD1|14|NA
CASTQGGRDYGYTF
TGTGCCAGCACCCAGGGGGGGCGCGACTATGGCTACACCTTC
>TRBJ1-5|TRBV7-8|NA|16|NA
CASSLMGGDSNQPQHF
TGTGCCAGCAGCTTAATGGGGGGGGATAGCAATCAGCCCCAGCATTTT
>TRBJ2-7|TRBV7-3|NA|13|NA
CASSLVVGYEQYF
TGTGCCAGCAGCTTAGTTGTCGGGTACGAGCAGTACTTC
>TRBJ2-7|TRBV28|NA|15|NA
CASRTPAQAIVRQYF
TGTGCCAGCAGAACTCCGGCACAGGCCATCGTCCGCCAGTACTTC
>TRBJ2-1|TRBV6-4|TRBD2|15|NA
CASSESGTSGDEQFF
TGTGCCAGCAGTGAATCCGGGACTAGCGGAGACGAGCAGTTCTTC
>TRBJ1-5|TRBV30|NA|15|NA
CAWSSHGMGNQPQHF
TGTGCCTGGAGTAGTCACGGGATGGGCAATCAGCCCCAGCATTTT
>TRBJ2-2|TRBV9|NA|16|NA
CASSVGAFAGTGELFF
TGTGCCAGCAGCGTAGGGGCTTTCGCTGGCACCGGGGAGCTGTTTTTT
>TRBJ1-1|TRBV9|NA|15|NA
CASSIEGGLNTEAFF
TGTGCCAGCAGCATAGAGGGGGGATTGAACACTGAAGCTTTCTTT
>TRBJ2-5|TRBV6-6|TRBD1|16|many
CASSWDRTPYQETQYF
TGTGCCAGCAGCTGGGACAGGACCCCGTACCAAGAGACCCAGTACTTC
>TRBJ1-4|TRBV7-8|TRBD1|15|NA
CASSFKGQGEEKLFF
TGTGCCAGCAGCTTCAAGGGACAGGGAGAGGAAAAACTGTTTTTT
>TRBJ2-7|TRBV19|NA|13|NA
CASTPQGVGEQYF
TGTGCCAGTACCCCACAAGGGGTGGGCGAGCAGTACTTC
>TRBJ2-7|TRBV5-4|TRBD2|13|NA
CASSAAGDYEQYF
TGTGCCAGCAGCGCTGCGGGAGATTACGAGCAGTACTTC
>TRBJ1-1|TRBV29-1|NA|11|NA
CSVERSQQAFF
TGCAGCGTTGAAAGGAGTCAGCAAGCTTTCTTT
>TRBJ2-1|TRBV9|NA|15|NA
CASSVHGGGANEQFF
TGTGCCAGCAGCGTACACGGAGGGGGGGCCAATGAGCAGTTCTTC
>TRBJ1-6|TRBV25-1|NA|14|NA
CASSGRADNSPLHF
TGTGCCAGCAGTGGAAGGGCCGACAATTCACCCCTCCACTTT
>TRBJ1-5|TRBV7-2|TRBD1|15|NA
CASSLGGQRNQPQHF
TGTGCCAGCAGCTTAGGGGGACAGCGTAATCAGCCCCAGCATTTT
>TRBJ2-5|TRBV19|NA|16|NA
CASSNRRRGVQETQYF
TGTGCCAGTAGTAACCGTCGCAGGGGGGTCCAAGAGACCCAGTACTTC